The rows below give T cell receptor beta chains drawn from one sample of a study of circulating and synovial CD4+ cells in juvenile arthritis. Produced via immunoSEQ multiplex PCR; TCRdb's table is partial and in-frame only. Altogether 39,000 or so clones are present, around 96% being singletons, with the ten largest covering less than 0.8%. Sequences were obtained from CD4+ T cells from blood. These receptors were obtained from a human donor with juvenile idiopathic arthritis. Both conserved end residues are part of each CDR3. A D gene is named only where the DNA matches it firmly. Clone size is not always given. Where it is, it says once, few, many or a class for expanded clones.

d_gene: NA
abundance: NA
v_gene: TRBV11-2
j_gene: TRBJ1-6
CDR3nt: TGTGCCAGCAGCTTAGCTCCGGGGGGGGACCGCAATTCACCCCTCCACTTT
CDR3aa: CASSLAPGGDRNSPLHF

d_gene: NA
abundance: NA
v_gene: TRBV7-9
j_gene: TRBJ2-7
CDR3nt: TGTGCCAGCAGCTTAGCAGCGGGTTACGAGCAGTACTTC
CDR3aa: CASSLAAGYEQYF

d_gene: NA
abundance: NA
v_gene: TRBV7-2
j_gene: TRBJ2-3
CDR3nt: TGTGCCAGCAGCCCCTCGGAGAGATCAGATACGCAGTATTTT
CDR3aa: CASSPSERSDTQYF

d_gene: TRBD1
abundance: NA
v_gene: TRBV9
j_gene: TRBJ1-2
CDR3nt: TGTGCCAGCAGCGTAGCCGGACAGGGTTGGTATGGCTACACCTTC
CDR3aa: CASSVAGQGWYGYTF

d_gene: NA
abundance: once
v_gene: TRBV30
j_gene: TRBJ1-1
CDR3nt: TGTGCCTGGAGTGCTACAGAGAACACTGAAGCTTTCTTT
CDR3aa: CAWSATENTEAFF

d_gene: TRBD1
abundance: NA
v_gene: TRBV7-2
j_gene: TRBJ1-1
CDR3nt: TGTGCCAGCAGCATCGGACAGGGGAGCACTGAAGCTTTCTTT
CDR3aa: CASSIGQGSTEAFF

d_gene: NA
abundance: NA
v_gene: TRBV2
j_gene: TRBJ2-7
CDR3nt: TGTGCCAGCAGTGAGAACAGGGCGATATACGAGCAGTACTTC
CDR3aa: CASSENRAIYEQYF

d_gene: NA
abundance: few
v_gene: TRBV18
j_gene: TRBJ1-3
CDR3nt: TGTGCCAGCTCACCACCGGTGGGGCAAAGAAACACCATATATTTT
CDR3aa: CASSPPVGQRNTIYF

d_gene: TRBD2
abundance: NA
v_gene: TRBV5-1
j_gene: TRBJ2-7
CDR3nt: TGCGCCAGCAGCTTGGCCAAGGCTAGCGGGGGCCACTACGAGCAGTACTTC
CDR3aa: CASSLAKASGGHYEQYF

d_gene: NA
abundance: NA
v_gene: TRBV9
j_gene: TRBJ2-1
CDR3nt: TGTGCCAGCAGCGTACCCGGGGGTTATGAGCAGTTCTTC
CDR3aa: CASSVPGGYEQFF

d_gene: TRBD1
abundance: NA
v_gene: TRBV4-3
j_gene: TRBJ2-7
CDR3nt: TGCGCCAGCAGCCAGGGGACAGGGGAGGTCTACGAGCAGTACTTC
CDR3aa: CASSQGTGEVYEQYF

d_gene: TRBD1
abundance: NA
v_gene: TRBV5-1
j_gene: TRBJ2-4
CDR3nt: TGCGCCAGCAGCTCGCCCGGGACAGGGAAAAACATTCAGTACTTC
CDR3aa: CASSSPGTGKNIQYF

d_gene: TRBD1
abundance: NA
v_gene: TRBV4-1
j_gene: TRBJ1-5
CDR3nt: TGCGCCAGCAGTGGCGGACAGGCCAGGGGGCAGCCCCAGCATTTT
CDR3aa: CASSGGQARGQPQHF

d_gene: TRBD1
abundance: NA
v_gene: TRBV5-4
j_gene: TRBJ2-7
CDR3nt: TGTGCCAGCAGCTTGGGTCTCGACAGGGCCTACGAGCAGTACTTC
CDR3aa: CASSLGLDRAYEQYF

d_gene: TRBD2
abundance: NA
v_gene: TRBV11-2
j_gene: TRBJ2-1
CDR3nt: TGTGCCAGCAGGGGACTAGCGGGGATCAACAATGAGCAGTTCTTC
CDR3aa: CASRGLAGINNEQFF

d_gene: TRBD1
abundance: NA
v_gene: TRBV5-4
j_gene: TRBJ2-7
CDR3nt: TGTGCCAGCAGCGTTGGACAGGGGCATAAATTGACCTACGAGCAGTACTTC
CDR3aa: CASSVGQGHKLTYEQYF

d_gene: TRBD1
abundance: few
v_gene: TRBV19
j_gene: TRBJ1-4
CDR3nt: TGTGCCAGTAGTACCAGGACAGGGGGCCCTCCTAATGAAAAACTGTTTTTT
CDR3aa: CASSTRTGGPPNEKLFF

d_gene: TRBD2
abundance: NA
v_gene: TRBV18
j_gene: TRBJ2-7
CDR3nt: TGTGCCAGCTCACCGGGACTAGACTCCTACGAGCAGTACTTC
CDR3aa: CASSPGLDSYEQYF

d_gene: NA
abundance: NA
v_gene: TRBV19
j_gene: TRBJ1-6
CDR3nt: TGTGCCAGTAGCAACCCCACAGGGTCGGGGAATTCACCCCTCCACTTT
CDR3aa: CASSNPTGSGNSPLHF

d_gene: NA
abundance: NA
v_gene: TRBV6-1
j_gene: TRBJ1-1
CDR3nt: TGTGCCAGCAGTGAACATACTCTCAACACTGAAGCTTTCTTT
CDR3aa: CASSEHTLNTEAFF

d_gene: TRBD2
abundance: NA
v_gene: TRBV9
j_gene: TRBJ2-5
CDR3nt: TGTGCCAGCAGCCCCGGGGGGGGCCTAAAGTACTTC
CDR3aa: CASSPGGGLKYF

d_gene: NA
abundance: NA
v_gene: TRBV19
j_gene: TRBJ1-2
CDR3nt: TGTGCCAGTAGTATTGGGCCCCCCACGGGGGGCTACACCTTC
CDR3aa: CASSIGPPTGGYTF

d_gene: TRBD1
abundance: NA
v_gene: TRBV5-6
j_gene: TRBJ1-1
CDR3nt: TGTGCCAGCAGCTCCTGGGACAGGGGGAACACTGAAGCTTTCTTT
CDR3aa: CASSSWDRGNTEAFF

d_gene: NA
abundance: NA
v_gene: TRBV18
j_gene: TRBJ2-5
CDR3nt: TGTGCCAGCTCACCACCGGGGAGGTCAGAGACCCAGTACTTC
CDR3aa: CASSPPGRSETQYF

d_gene: NA
abundance: NA
v_gene: TRBV9
j_gene: TRBJ1-6
CDR3nt: TGTGCCAGCAGCGTAGCGGGGAGTAATTCACCCCTCCCCTTT
CDR3aa: CASSVAGSNSPLPF

d_gene: NA
abundance: NA
v_gene: TRBV5-1
j_gene: TRBJ2-7
CDR3nt: TGCGCCAGCAGCTTGGCCGGGGGTTCCTACGAGCAGTACTTC
CDR3aa: CASSLAGGSYEQYF

d_gene: TRBD2
abundance: NA
v_gene: TRBV5-1
j_gene: TRBJ2-2
CDR3nt: TGCGCCAGCAGCTTGGCTGGGGGGGGAAACACCGGGGAGCTGTTTTTT
CDR3aa: CASSLAGGGNTGELFF

d_gene: NA
abundance: NA
v_gene: TRBV7-3
j_gene: TRBJ1-6
CDR3nt: TGTGCCAGCAGCTTAGGGGGCGCCTCCTATAATTCCCCCCTCCACTTT
CDR3aa: CASSLGGASYNSPLHF

d_gene: NA
abundance: NA
v_gene: TRBV5-1
j_gene: TRBJ1-6
CDR3nt: TGCGCCAGCAGCTTGGCCCGACGGACACCTTATAATTCACCCCTCCACTTT
CDR3aa: CASSLARRTPYNSPLHF

d_gene: NA
abundance: NA
v_gene: TRBV18
j_gene: TRBJ2-5
CDR3nt: TGTGCCAGCTCACCTTTCGGCCGACGGTCGGGGGGCTCAGGAGAGACCCAGTACTTC
CDR3aa: CASSPFGRRSGGSGETQYF

d_gene: NA
abundance: NA
v_gene: TRBV2
j_gene: TRBJ1-1
CDR3nt: TGTGCCAGCAGTGAGGCGGCGAACACTGAAGCTTTCTTT
CDR3aa: CASSEAANTEAFF

d_gene: TRBD1
abundance: NA
v_gene: TRBV29-1
j_gene: TRBJ1-2
CDR3nt: TGCAGCGGGGGGGACAGGGGTGTCTATGGCTACACCTTC
CDR3aa: CSGGDRGVYGYTF

d_gene: NA
abundance: NA
v_gene: TRBV2
j_gene: TRBJ1-5
CDR3nt: TGTGCCAGCAGTTCTGATACCCAACTTCTCGCCTATAGCAATCAGCCCCAGCATTTT
CDR3aa: CASSSDTQLLAYSNQPQHF